This TCR beta chain was identified during a study of OX40 agonist ivuxolimab in advanced cancers. Regarding the research as a whole: Ivuxolimab was an agonistic, fully human IgG2 monoclonal antibody directed against OX40 (CD134), a costimulatory receptor. Intravenous ivuxolimab was administered to patients every 2 weeks at six dose levels: 0.01, 0.1, 0.3, 1.5, 3 and 10 mg/kg. Among the 50 to 55 dose-escalation patients, 19 had hepatocellular carcinoma, some 15 melanoma, 9 renal cell carcinoma and 9 head and neck cancer. A male proportion of under 85% and a mean age of around 60 years, ranging from 23 to 79, were recorded for the dose-escalation cohort. Prior anti-PD-1, anti-PD-L1 or anti-CTLA-4 therapy was permitted, and checkpoint inhibitors had been received by under 50% of dose-escalation patients. Partial responses occurred in three dose-escalation patients: two with cutaneous melanoma and one with hepatocellular carcinoma. The purpose of peripheral TCRbeta sequencing was to test whether ivuxolimab changed TCR sequence diversity and led to clonal T-cell expansion. The monotherapy dose-escalation portion (N of about 50 patients) of the phase I ivuxolimab trial is reported in the paper.

Genomic DNA was extracted from sorted cells for sequencing of the TCRbeta CDR3 region. The immunoSEQ Assay was used to sequence the TCRbeta CDR3 regions. As stored in TCRdb, this immuneACCESS dataset retains in-frame rearrangements with V and J assigned. A fraction of the clones does not appear; measured against another copy, unresolved V genes explain less than half of the discrepancy, and the remainder lacks a known reason. In all, the sample holds over 70,000 clones, and 60% to 80% of those were seen once. Roughly 5.4% of the sample is in the top ten clones. What the authors observed across the whole study: In the 0.1-3.0 mg/kg groups, partial responders were among the patients with the lowest normalized peripheral clonal expansion, particularly in CD8+ T cells. After ivuxolimab, more expanded clones were found on average in CD8+ T cells than in CD4+ T cells. Low levels of normalized T-cell clonal expansion were also shown by some nonresponding patients. At doses from 0.1 to 3.0 mg/kg, clonal expansion was seen in both CD4+ and CD8+ blood T cells between baseline and week 6. The antigen specificity of the peripheral T cells that underwent clonal expansion was not determined.

Patients with autoimmune disease history or receiving systemic immunosuppression were excluded from the trial. Peripheral blood for TCR sequencing was collected from all dose cohorts at baseline, on cycle 4 day 1, and on cycle 7 day 1. The samples were drawn from a first-in-human, open-label, multicenter phase I dose-escalation trial of ivuxolimab. Adults with locally advanced or metastatic head and neck squamous cell, hepatocellular, melanoma or renal cell carcinoma were enrolled in the trial. Before TCR sequencing, CD4+ T cells and CD8+ T cells from peripheral blood were sorted into separate populations. Trimming takes 5 bases from V and 10 bases from J, and the germline ends sit 13 bases apart. Including the terminal cysteine and phenylalanine, the CDR3 comprises 12 residues. Just CDR3 DNA is preserved here, 36 bases in frame from base 1. From a lookup of the germline V gene, CDR1 and CDR2 are SGHTA and FQGNSA.

As to this clone: No cognate antigen has been identified for it. No clone much larger than this one lies a single base away; base qualities are absent.

In this chain, TRBV7-2 is recombined with TRBJ2-3; possibly the D gene is TRBD2, per 6 matching bases. The TCR originated in an adult with an advanced solid tumor such as melanoma, head and neck, liver or kidney cancer. Sequencing was performed on CD4+ or CD8+ T cells sorted from blood, taken in a trial of the OX40 agonist ivuxolimab. The CDR3 protein is CASSKAGLAQYF. The sequenced DNA is TGTGCCAGCAGCAAAGCGGGCCTAGCGCAGTATTTT.